This T cell receptor (beta chain) was sequenced during a study of T cell responses to AZD1222 COVID-19 vaccine. Overall study findings and caveats: Just a handful of AZD1222 recipients tested seropositive at baseline. Along spike, vaccine-associated CD4 TCRs were found throughout, with dominance at 160-218 and 743-854. Clonal diversity was possibly underestimated, and white British individuals and females predominated among donors.

Combined were second doses at about 4 or about 12 weeks. On this clone: Its antigen remains unidentified.

CDR1 is MDHEN and CDR2 is SYDVKM in the germline V gene. The V end lost 8 bases, the J end lost 3 bases, and 5 bases lay between the germline ends. This CDR3 is 11 amino acids long. The assay was immunoSEQ multiplex PCR, and TCRdb's table has in-frame clones only and misses some. The repertoire holds just under 90,000 clones, about nine tenths seen once, with approximately 5.1% in the top ten. Sample: peripheral blood, taken 28 days after the second AZD1222 dose. The J gene is TRBJ1-5, the V gene TRBV28, with D unresolved. This sequence was found in an adult who received the AZD1222 COVID-19 vaccine. The CDR3 reads CASGYNQPQHF. The CDR3 nucleotides read TGTGCCAGCGGTTACAATCAGCCCCAGCATTTT. The whole variable domain, filled in from reference TRBV28 and TRBJ1-5, reads DVKVTQSSRYLVKRTGEKVFLECVQDMDHENMFWYRQDPGLGLRLIYFSYDVKMKEKGDIPEGYSVSREKKERFSLILESASTNQTSMYLCASGYNQPQHFGDGTRLSIL.